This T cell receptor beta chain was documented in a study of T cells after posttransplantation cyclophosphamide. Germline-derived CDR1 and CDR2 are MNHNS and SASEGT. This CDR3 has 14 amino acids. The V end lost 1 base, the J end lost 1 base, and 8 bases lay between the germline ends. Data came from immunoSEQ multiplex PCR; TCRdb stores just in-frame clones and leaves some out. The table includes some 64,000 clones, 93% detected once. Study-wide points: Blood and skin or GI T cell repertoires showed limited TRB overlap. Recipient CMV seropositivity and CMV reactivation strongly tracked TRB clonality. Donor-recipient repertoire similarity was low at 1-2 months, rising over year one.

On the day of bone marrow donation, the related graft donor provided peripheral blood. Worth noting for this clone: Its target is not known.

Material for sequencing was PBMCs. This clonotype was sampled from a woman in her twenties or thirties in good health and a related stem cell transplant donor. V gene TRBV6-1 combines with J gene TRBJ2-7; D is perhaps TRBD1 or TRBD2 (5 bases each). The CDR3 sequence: CASSEGDPSYEQYF. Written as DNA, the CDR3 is TGTGCCAGCAGTGAAGGGGACCCTTCCTACGAGCAGTACTTC.